This T cell receptor (beta chain) came from a study of CD8 T cells in Susac syndrome. The wider study: The Susac syndrome patients were therapy-naive, on corticosteroids, or on intravenous immunoglobulin alone at blood draw.

The CDR3 runs 14 residues. Trimming removed 4 bases from V and 4 bases from J; junction bases left unmatched: 4. Germline V gene sequence: CDR1 SGHRS, CDR2 YFSETQ. cDNA came from roughly 0.5 to 1 ug RNA primed by random hexamers. With immunoSEQ multiplex PCR, TCR beta CDR3 was amplified across 54 Vbeta and 13 Jbeta. One entry per CDR3 protein results from TCRdb running MiXCR on the immunoSEQ multiplex PCR reads. The table shows 130,000 or so distinct CDR3 sequences, with over 95% occurring only once. The source of this sequence is a human donor with Susac syndrome. The rearrangement uses TRBV5-1 and TRBJ2-5, with 10 bases lining up with TRBD2. The sequencing sample was made of CD4+ T cells from PBMCs. The CDR3 DNA is TGCGCCAGCAGCGGCGTAGCGGGAGGAGAGACCCAGTACTTC. Amino acids: CASSGVAGGETQYF.